This T cell receptor beta chain appears in the sequencing data of a study of persistence of HIV-infected CD4 T cells (dated by TCRdb to 2018 to 2020). Some background on the complete study: CMV- and HIV-1 Gag-responding CD4+ T cells were isolated from ART-treated individuals so that antigen-driven clonal expansion of HIV-1-infected cells could be examined. The median time the participants had spent on suppressive ART was around eight years. Peripheral blood samples of up to about 180 mL were collected at multiple time points, except for a couple of participants, who underwent leukapheresis at a single time point. TCRbeta sequencing assessed the clonality of all cells in each sorted population, while proviral sequencing assessed the clonality of infected cells. In the cross-participant TCR cluster analysis, roughly eight participants were included for CMV and over five participants were included for Gag. The paper as a whole reports these results and caveats: Significantly lower TCRbeta richness was observed in CMV- and Gag-responding cells than in anti-CD3/anti-CD28-responding cells, and higher oligoclonality was observed in CMV-responding cells than in CD3/CD28-stimulated and Gag-responding cells. Antigen-responding cells were enriched for degenerate expanded CDR3beta sequences, which suggests convergent selection of CD4+ responses to CMV and Gag. TCR oligoclonality correlated with proviral oligoclonality within the same sorted populations. Only a small number of individuals took part in the study, and only a limited range of antigens was tested. Bulk TCR analyses could not be restricted to the rare CMV-responding cells that actually carried HIV-1 proviruses.

The treatment or condition label on this specimen signifies: suppressive antiretroviral therapy. A pool of overlapping HIV-1 Gag 15-mer peptides, at roughly 1 ug per peptide per mL, was used to stimulate the cells. Memory populations depleted of antigen-responding cells were obtained by sorting nonresponding CD40L-negative CD69-negative CD45RO-high memory CD4+ T cells. Participants were HIV-1-infected adults who started suppressive ART during chronic infection. For at least 4 years, participants had undetectable plasma HIV-1 RNA, below 50 copies/mL. To be included, participants needed a CD4+ T cell count above 400 cells/uL and a positive CMV serology. Before stimulation, PBMCs were isolated using density centrifugation and depleted of CD8+ T cells. For approximately 17 hours, CD8-depleted PBMCs were stimulated with anti-CD28/CD49d costimulation, a CD40-blocking antibody, and enfuvirtide, which was added to prevent new infections. Cells were sorted on a Beckman Coulter MoFlo Legacy or XDP sorter, with propidium iodide excluding dead cells. For samples with more than one million cells, genomic DNA was extracted with the QIAamp DNA Mini Kit, and for all other samples the Quick-DNA Microprep Kit was used.

Note on this clone: Its antigen remains unidentified. Base-call qualities are not available, and no considerably larger clone is one nucleotide away.

The CDR3 runs 15 residues from the cysteine to the phenylalanine. Only the CDR3 region is kept as DNA, spanning 45 bases read in frame from base 1. V and J are trimmed by 2 bases and 3 bases, and the gene matches miss 2 bases of the junction. As encoded in the germline V gene, CDR1 is SGDLS while CDR2 is YYNGEE. TCRbeta repertoires were sequenced from genomic DNA with the immunoSEQ hsTCRB assay version 4 in survey mode. Genomic DNA was diluted to about 9.9 ng/uL, and up to 1 ug per sample was used for TCRbeta sequencing. The original methods were these. Analysis of the TCRbeta data was done in ImmunoSeq Analyzer 3.0, and diversity was computed on productive nucleotide rearrangements. Lower-bound TCR diversity was estimated with the improved Chao index, and clonality with the Gini coefficient using the Immunarch R package. Nucleotide rearrangements that differed but encoded the same CDR3beta amino acid sequence were counted as separate clonotypes. Differential abundance analysis found TCRbeta sequences that were significantly enriched in antigen-responding cells compared with anti-CD3/anti-CD28-activated cells. GLIPH2 grouped TCRs by predicted peptide-MHC specificity, both within each participant and across combined participant data sets. Not all clones reach the TCRdb copy of this immuneACCESS table, which keeps in-frame sequences only. Checked studies attribute under half of the gap to unresolved V genes and leave the rest unexplained. V, J and clone size were drawn from that table, and D and trimming were deduced from the DNA. Counted in this sample were approximately 36,000 clones; more than 70% of them appeared once. The ten largest make up roughly 5.4% of the sample.

The chain links TRBV9 with TRBJ2-3; TRBD2 matches 11 bases in the middle. The TCR sequence derives from an adult with HIV. The donor label of this sample is uncertain. Source: cultured CD4+ T cells from PBMCs, taken from a patient who received antiretroviral therapy. The cell subset or site label here, explained by the study, means: CD40L-CD69- CD45RO-high memory CD4 T cells not responding to Gag peptides. The DNA is TGTGCCAGCAGCGTGACTAGCGGGGCTACAGATACGCAGTATTTT. This translates into CASSVTSGATDTQYF.